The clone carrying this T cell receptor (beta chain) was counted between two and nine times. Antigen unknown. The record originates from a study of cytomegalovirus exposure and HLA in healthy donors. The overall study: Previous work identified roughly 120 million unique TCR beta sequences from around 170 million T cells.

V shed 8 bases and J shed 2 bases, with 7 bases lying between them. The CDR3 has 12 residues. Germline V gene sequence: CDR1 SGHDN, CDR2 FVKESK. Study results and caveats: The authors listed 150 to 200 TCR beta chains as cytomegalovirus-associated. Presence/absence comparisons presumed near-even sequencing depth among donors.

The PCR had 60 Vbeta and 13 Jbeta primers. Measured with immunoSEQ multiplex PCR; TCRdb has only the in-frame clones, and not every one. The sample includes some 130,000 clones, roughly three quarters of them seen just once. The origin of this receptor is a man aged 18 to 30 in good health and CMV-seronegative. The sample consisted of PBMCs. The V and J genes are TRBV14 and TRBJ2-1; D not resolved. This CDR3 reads CASGNTYNEQFF. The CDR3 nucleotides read TGTGCCAGCGGTAACACCTACAATGAGCAGTTCTTC.